Each of the 19 T cell receptor beta chains below was sequenced from the same sample in a study of T cells after yellow fever vaccination. TCRdb reprocessed the 5' RACE reads with MiXCR, giving one entry per CDR3 protein. The sample has approximately 110,000 distinct CDR3 sequences, roughly 6.7% seen once. Material: CD4+ T cells sorted from PBMCs, obtained 10 days after the first yellow fever vaccination. All receptors derive from a man younger than 35 who received the YFV17D yellow fever vaccine.

This clonotype showed up many times. The V gene is TRBV5-1, the J gene TRBJ2-3; possibly TRBD2 for D (6 bases). Trimming removed 5 bases at V and 1 base at J, with 8 bases between. CDR3 length: 13 residues. Germline V gene sequence: CDR1 SGHRS, CDR2 YFSETQ. Here the CDR3 DNA reads TGCGCCAGCAGGAGGGAGGGCACAGATACGCAGTATTTT. Its protein product is CASRREGTDTQYF.

This clonotype was detected ten times or more. The chain uses TRBV12-3 or TRBV12-4 and TRBJ2-1; 9 bases fit TRBD1. The CDR3 consists of 18 residues. V trimming: 7 bases; J trimming: 0 bases; junction bases outside the gene matches: 13. CDR3 protein: CASMAGTGKGDSYNEQFF. CDR3 bases: TGTGCCAGCATGGCCGGGACAGGGAAGGGGGACTCCTACAATGAGCAGTTCTTC.

This clonotype was recorded at least ten times. The J gene is TRBJ1-4, the V gene TRBV18; 9 bases match TRBD1. Germline CDR1 and CDR2: KGHSH and LQKENI. V was pared by 6 bases and J by 7 bases, with 9 bases of the junction left unmatched. The CDR3 length is 15 residues. CDR3 amino acids: CASSPLGQGSEKLFF. The CDR3 DNA follows: TGTGCCAGCTCCCCTCTGGGACAGGGTAGTGAAAAACTGTTTTTT. The entire variable domain, with the rest obtained from reference TRBV18 and TRBJ1-4, is as follows: NAGVMQNPRHLVRRRGQEARLRCSPMKGHSHVYWYRQLPEEGLKFMVYLQKENIIDESGMPKERFSAEFPKEGPSILRIQQVVRGDSAAYFCASSPLGQGSEKLFFGSGTQLSVL.

This clonotype was observed many times. This chain uses TRBV5-1 with TRBJ2-3; TRBD1 is a possible D gene (6 bases). Germline CDR1 is SGHRS and CDR2 is YFSETQ. CDR3 size: 14 residues. V dropped 5 bases and J dropped 6 bases, with 16 bases sitting between them. The CDR3 DNA follows: TGCGCCAGCAGGGCAGGGGTCGGACCGGATACGCAGTATTTT. This encodes CASRAGVGPDTQYF.

The V call is TRBV7-8, the J call TRBJ1-1; maybe TRBD1 (5 bases). From germline, CDR1 is SGHVS and CDR2 FQNEAQ. This CDR3 contains 16 residues. The V and J ends lost 3 bases and 0 bases respectively, with 14 bases between them. The CDR3 here is CASSFRQGSMNTEAFF. CDR3 coding DNA: TGTGCCAGCAGCTTCCGGCAGGGTTCCATGAACACTGAAGCTTTCTTT.

In this sample, this clonotype turned up many times. V is TRBV7-6 and J is TRBJ1-2; no reliable D call. Trimming took 2 bases from V and 4 from J, leaving 8 bases between them. The V gene's germline CDR1 is SGHVS and CDR2 FNYEAQ. This CDR3 spans 13 amino acids. The CDR3 nucleotides are TGTGCCAGCAGCTTAAATGGTTTCTATGGCTACACCTTC. Translation gives CASSLNGFYGYTF.

In this sample, this clonotype turned up many times. The chain employs TRBV6-4 and TRBJ2-3, with D unresolved. V gave up 0 bases and J gave up 2 bases, with 3 bases separating them. There are 13 residues in the CDR3. CDR1 is MRHNA, CDR2 SNTAGT, per germline. CDR3 amino acids: CASSDSNTDTQYF. Written as DNA, the CDR3 is TGTGCCAGCAGTGACTCGAACACAGATACGCAGTATTTT.

This clonotype was seen at least ten times. The chain has TRBV19 and TRBJ2-1; 9 nucleotides match TRBD1. Germline CDR1 and CDR2: LNHDA and SQIVND (reference sequence). This CDR3 region has 15 residues. V lost 9 bases to trimming and J lost 0 bases; unmatched junction nucleotides: 6. The CDR3 DNA reads TGTGCCAGCGACAGGGGGACGAGCTCCTACAATGAGCAGTTCTTC. This translates into CASDRGTSSYNEQFF.

CDR3 coding DNA: TGCGCCAGCAGCTCACAAGTACAGGGGAATCGAGAAAAACTGTTTTTT. Translated, it gives CASSSQVQGNREKLFF. The chain has TRBV5-1 and TRBJ1-4; TRBD1 agrees at 7 bases. Per the germline V gene, CDR1 is SGHRS and CDR2 is YFSETQ. V shed 3 bases, J shed 8 bases, and the junction held 13 bases outside the gene matches. The CDR3 covers 16 residues.

This clonotype was seen at least ten times. CDR3 sequence: CSSGRGRFTGANVLTF. CDR3 in DNA: TGCAGCAGCGGGAGGGGGCGGTTTACTGGGGCCAACGTCCTGACTTTC. The V and J genes are TRBV20-1 and TRBJ2-6, with TRBD2 identical over 10 bases. The CDR3 covers 16 residues. In germline, CDR1 is DFQATT, CDR2 SNEGSKA (reference sequence).

This clonotype was detected only a few times. V gene TRBV18 combines with J gene TRBJ1-2; TRBD1 matches at 10 bases. The CDR3 spans 15 residues. Germline-derived CDR1 and CDR2 are KGHSH and LQKENI. V shed 3 bases and J 6 bases; nucleotides not matched to a gene: 7. The CDR3 loop is CASSPSETGGHGYTF. The CDR3 DNA sequence: TGTGCCAGCTCACCCTCCGAGACAGGGGGCCATGGCTACACCTTC.

This clonotype was seen at least ten times. The chain is built from TRBV7-2 and TRBJ1-5; D possibly corresponds to TRBD1 (5 bases). Germline V gene data show CDR1 as SGHTA and CDR2 as FQGNSA. V lost 5 bases and J lost 6, with 14 bases in between. CDR3 size: 14 residues. CDR3 nucleotide sequence: TGTGCCAGCAGCCCGGGACTTGGGGCTCAGCCCCAGCATTTT. Residues: CASSPGLGAQPQHF.

This clonotype came up many times. The genes are TRBV19 and TRBJ1-1; D is ambiguous. Looked up from germline, CDR1 is LNHDA and CDR2 is SQIVND (reference sequence). Trimming cost V 1 base and J 4 bases, with 22 bases left between them. The CDR3 contains 18 residues. The CDR3: CASSIAPIRRTRSTEAFF. The CDR3 DNA sequence: TGTGCCAGTAGTATAGCCCCTATAAGACGAACTCGAAGCACTGAAGCTTTCTTT.

This clonotype appeared many times. The chain couples TRBV5-1 to TRBJ2-3; D possibly uses TRBD1 or TRBD2 (6 bases each). Germline lookup yields CDR1 SGHRS and CDR2 YFSETQ. The germline V and J ends were trimmed by 0 bases and 5 bases, with 7 bases remaining between them. The CDR3 is 13 amino acids. The chain's CDR3 is CASSLEGGDTQYF. CDR3 DNA sequence: TGCGCCAGCAGCTTGGAGGGGGGAGATACGCAGTATTTT.

Many counts were recorded for this clonotype. A read error may account for a junction end that differs from germline. The chain employs TRBV7-7 and TRBJ1-2, with D unresolved. CDR1 is SSHAT, CDR2 FNYEAQ, per germline (reference sequence). CDR3 length: 12 residues. CDR3 residues: CASSFGAYGYTF. As DNA, the CDR3 is TGTGCTAGCAGCTTCGGAGCTTATGGCTACACCTTC.

This clonotype has ten or more counts. The chain has TRBV7-9 and TRBJ2-5; D uncertain. In germline, CDR1 is SEHNR, CDR2 FQNEAQ (reference sequence). Trimming left V 6 bases short and J 10 bases short, with 15 bases between. CDR3 length equals 12 residues. The CDR3 loop reads CASSSDARDQYF. Here the CDR3 DNA reads TGTGCCAGCAGTTCGGATGCAAGGGACCAGTACTTC.

The chain joins TRBV12-3 or TRBV12-4 to TRBJ2-7; D may be TRBD1 (5 bases). CDR3 length equals 13 residues. V gave up 2 bases and J gave up 6 bases, with 11 bases separating them. CDR3 sequence (DNA): TGTGCCAGCAGTTTATTCAGGGAAAGCGAGCAGTACTTC. Its translation: CASSLFRESEQYF.

This clonotype was observed many times. V gene TRBV7-2 combines with J gene TRBJ1-5; maybe TRBD1 (5 bases). There are 14 residues in the CDR3. The germline V and J ends were trimmed by 3 bases and 2 bases, with 8 bases remaining between them. Germline V gives CDR1 SGHTA, CDR2 FQGNSA. The CDR3, as DNA: TGTGCCAGCAGCTTTCCGGGGGGCAATCAGCCCCAGCATTTT. Translated, it gives CASSFPGGNQPQHF.

At least ten counts were recorded for this clonotype. The rearrangement links TRBV6-5 to TRBJ2-7, with 9 nucleotides matching TRBD1. Germline assignment: CDR1 MNHEY and CDR2 SVGAGI. The V gene end was trimmed by 7 bases and the J gene end by 7 bases; junction bases not matched to a gene: 17. There are 16 residues in the CDR3. The CDR3 bases are TGTGCCAGCATAAGGCGCCCGGGACAGGGAGCGGGAGAGCAGTACTTC. Residues: CASIRRPGQGAGEQYF.